These T cell receptor beta chains were read from a single sample in a study of cytomegalovirus exposure and HLA in healthy donors. TCRdb's copy holds only in-frame clones and misses some; the assay was immunoSEQ multiplex PCR. Of under 200,000 clones listed, roughly 77% are singletons. The specimen was PBMCs. The source is a middle-aged woman in good health and CMV-seropositive. The CDR3 runs from the conserved cysteine through the conserved F or W. Fields, in order: J gene, clone size, V gene, D gene, CDR3 DNA, CDR3 protein. The D gene is left open where the match is weak. Size values are once, few and many counts, or a class for expanded clones, and some rows have none.

j_call: TRBJ1-5
clone_size: NA
v_call: TRBV19
d_call: TRBD1
cdr3_nt: TGTGCCAGTAGTATCGACAGGGGCCGCAATCAGCCCCAGCATTTT
cdr3_aa: CASSIDRGRNQPQHF

j_call: TRBJ1-1
clone_size: NA
v_call: TRBV9
d_call: NA
cdr3_nt: TGTGCCAGCAGCTTACCAGGGGAGGGGAACACTGAAGCTTTCTTT
cdr3_aa: CASSLPGEGNTEAFF

j_call: TRBJ2-7
clone_size: NA
v_call: TRBV13
d_call: TRBD2
cdr3_nt: TGTGCCAGCAGCGCCGGACTAGCGGGAGGACCCTCCTACGAGCAGTACTTC
cdr3_aa: CASSAGLAGGPSYEQYF

j_call: TRBJ2-3
clone_size: NA
v_call: TRBV5-1
d_call: TRBD1
cdr3_nt: TGCGCCAGCACCCTATTCTCGGGACAGGGGGCGCAGTCGGCGCAGTATTTT
cdr3_aa: CASTLFSGQGAQSAQYF

j_call: TRBJ2-5
clone_size: once
v_call: TRBV13
d_call: NA
cdr3_nt: TGTGCCAGCAGCTTAGTAAAGTCAGGAAAGTTAGAGACCCAGTACTTC
cdr3_aa: CASSLVKSGKLETQYF

j_call: TRBJ2-2
clone_size: NA
v_call: TRBV6-4
d_call: TRBD2
cdr3_nt: TGTGCCAGCACCCGGGATAGCGGGGCGAACACCGGGGAGCTGTTTTTT
cdr3_aa: CASTRDSGANTGELFF

j_call: TRBJ1-1
clone_size: NA
v_call: TRBV7-9
d_call: TRBD1
cdr3_nt: TGTGCCAGCAGCTTAGAGGCAGGGGGGACTGAAGCTTTCTTT
cdr3_aa: CASSLEAGGTEAFF

j_call: TRBJ2-3
clone_size: NA
v_call: TRBV11-1
d_call: NA
cdr3_nt: TGTGCCAGCAGCTTAGTATCAGATACGCAGTATTTT
cdr3_aa: CASSLVSDTQYF

j_call: TRBJ1-4
clone_size: NA
v_call: TRBV7-9
d_call: NA
cdr3_nt: TGTGCCAGCAGCCCCTCCGTTGAAAAACTGTTTTTT
cdr3_aa: CASSPSVEKLFF

j_call: TRBJ2-7
clone_size: once
v_call: TRBV28
d_call: TRBD1
cdr3_nt: TGTGCCAGCTCCCCCGCCCGACAGGGCTCATACGAGCAGTACTTC
cdr3_aa: CASSPARQGSYEQYF

j_call: TRBJ2-7
clone_size: NA
v_call: TRBV21-1
d_call: NA
cdr3_nt: TGTGCCAGCAGCAACAGGCGCCAGGGTTGCGAGCAGTACTTC
cdr3_aa: CASSNRRQGCEQYF

j_call: TRBJ1-3
clone_size: few
v_call: TRBV7-9
d_call: NA
cdr3_nt: TGTGCCAGCAGCTTAGGAGGGGGTGCTGGAAACACCATATATTTT
cdr3_aa: CASSLGGGAGNTIYF

j_call: TRBJ2-7
clone_size: NA
v_call: TRBV11-3
d_call: NA
cdr3_nt: TGTGCCAGCAGCCCTCCCGGCGAGCAGTACTTC
cdr3_aa: CASSPPGEQYF

j_call: TRBJ2-5
clone_size: NA
v_call: TRBV28
d_call: NA
cdr3_nt: TGTGCCAGCAGCCGGACAGTAAACCAAGAGACCCAGTACTTC
cdr3_aa: CASSRTVNQETQYF

j_call: TRBJ2-3
clone_size: NA
v_call: TRBV27
d_call: TRBD2
cdr3_nt: TGTGCCAGCAGTTTATCGCTAGCGGGAGTAGCAGATACGCAGTATTTT
cdr3_aa: CASSLSLAGVADTQYF

j_call: TRBJ2-7
clone_size: NA
v_call: TRBV2
d_call: TRBD2
cdr3_nt: TGTGCCAGCAGTGAAGTACCGGGAGGTGTCCACGAGCAGTACTTC
cdr3_aa: CASSEVPGGVHEQYF

j_call: TRBJ1-1
clone_size: NA
v_call: TRBV9
d_call: NA
cdr3_nt: TGTGCCAGCAGGGGGCAAGGGTTCACTGAAGCTTTCTTT
cdr3_aa: CASRGQGFTEAFF

j_call: TRBJ2-2
clone_size: NA
v_call: TRBV2
d_call: TRBD1
cdr3_nt: TGTGCCAGCAGGGGACAGGGGCACACCGGGGAGCTGTTTTTT
cdr3_aa: CASRGQGHTGELFF

j_call: TRBJ2-5
clone_size: NA
v_call: TRBV18
d_call: NA
cdr3_nt: TGTGCCAGCTCGCCGGCAGGGTTAGAGACCCAGTACTTC
cdr3_aa: CASSPAGLETQYF

j_call: TRBJ2-1
clone_size: NA
v_call: TRBV2
d_call: TRBD1
cdr3_nt: TGTGCCAGCAGTCCCGGGACAGGGACCTACAATGAGCAGTTCTTC
cdr3_aa: CASSPGTGTYNEQFF

j_call: TRBJ2-7
clone_size: NA
v_call: TRBV5-5
d_call: TRBD2
cdr3_nt: TGTGCCAGCAGCTTGGGGACTAGCGGGAGGGGCTCCTACGAGCAGTACTTC
cdr3_aa: CASSLGTSGRGSYEQYF

j_call: TRBJ2-7
clone_size: NA
v_call: TRBV7-2
d_call: TRBD2
cdr3_nt: TGTGCCAGCAGCTTAGTTGGGACTAGCGTCTACGAGCAGTACTTC
cdr3_aa: CASSLVGTSVYEQYF

j_call: TRBJ2-5
clone_size: NA
v_call: TRBV29-1
d_call: TRBD1
cdr3_nt: TGCAGCGTTCGAACAGGGGAAGAGACCCAGTACTTC
cdr3_aa: CSVRTGEETQYF

j_call: TRBJ1-2
clone_size: NA
v_call: TRBV4-1
d_call: NA
cdr3_nt: TGCGCCAGCAGCCCCCTTCCCCAGACGGGCGGGGGCTACACCTTC
cdr3_aa: CASSPLPQTGGGYTF

j_call: TRBJ2-7
clone_size: NA
v_call: TRBV15
d_call: NA
cdr3_nt: TGTGCCACCAGCACGACGACTACGCCCTACGAGCAGTACTTC
cdr3_aa: CATSTTTTPYEQYF

j_call: TRBJ1-2
clone_size: NA
v_call: TRBV7-9
d_call: NA
cdr3_nt: TGTGCCAGCAGCTCCGTCCAGGGTAACTATGGCTACACCTTC
cdr3_aa: CASSSVQGNYGYTF

j_call: TRBJ1-1
clone_size: NA
v_call: TRBV10-3
d_call: NA
cdr3_nt: TGTGCCATCAGTGAGATCCCTGGGACAAACACTGAAGCTTTCTTT
cdr3_aa: CAISEIPGTNTEAFF

j_call: TRBJ2-3
clone_size: few
v_call: TRBV7-3
d_call: NA
cdr3_nt: TGTGCCAGCAGCCCCCTTACAACAGATACGCAGTATTTT
cdr3_aa: CASSPLTTDTQYF

j_call: TRBJ2-1
clone_size: few
v_call: TRBV7-9
d_call: TRBD2
cdr3_nt: TGTTCCAGCAGCTCCCTAGCGGGAAAGCTGGGTGATGAGCAGTTCTTC
cdr3_aa: CSSSSLAGKLGDEQFF

j_call: TRBJ2-1
clone_size: NA
v_call: TRBV4-3
d_call: TRBD2
cdr3_nt: TGCGCCAGCAGCCAAGATTTAAGCGGGAGTGGGTGGGATGAGCAGTTCTTC
cdr3_aa: CASSQDLSGSGWDEQFF

j_call: TRBJ1-1
clone_size: NA
v_call: TRBV7-9
d_call: NA
cdr3_nt: TGTGCCAGCAGTTCTAGCCGGGAGGACACTGAAGCTTTCTTT
cdr3_aa: CASSSSREDTEAFF

j_call: TRBJ2-2
clone_size: NA
v_call: TRBV9
d_call: NA
cdr3_nt: TGTGCCAGCAGCGTAGATGTCGGGGGGAACACCGGGGAGCTGTTTTTT
cdr3_aa: CASSVDVGGNTGELFF

j_call: TRBJ1-5
clone_size: NA
v_call: TRBV6-6
d_call: TRBD1
cdr3_nt: TGTGCCAGCAGTTACCCGACGACAGGGGGGAATCAGCCCCAGCATTTT
cdr3_aa: CASSYPTTGGNQPQHF

j_call: TRBJ2-1
clone_size: NA
v_call: TRBV7-3
d_call: TRBD2
cdr3_nt: TGTGCCAGCAGCTTAGTCCTAGCGGCAAACAATGAGCAGTTCTTC
cdr3_aa: CASSLVLAANNEQFF

j_call: TRBJ2-7
clone_size: NA
v_call: TRBV28
d_call: TRBD1
cdr3_nt: TGTGCCAGCAGCCCCGCGGGACAGGGGGCCACCTACGAGCAGTACTTC
cdr3_aa: CASSPAGQGATYEQYF

j_call: TRBJ1-1
clone_size: few
v_call: TRBV29-1
d_call: TRBD1
cdr3_nt: TGCAGCGTTGAAAAACGGACAGGGGGGTCTGAAGCTTTCTTT
cdr3_aa: CSVEKRTGGSEAFF

j_call: TRBJ2-1
clone_size: NA
v_call: TRBV7-3
d_call: TRBD2
cdr3_nt: TGTGCCAGCAGTTACGGACTAGCGGGAGGTGAGGATGAGCAGTTCTTC
cdr3_aa: CASSYGLAGGEDEQFF

j_call: TRBJ2-1
clone_size: NA
v_call: TRBV7-2
d_call: NA
cdr3_nt: TGTGCCAGCAGCCCAGGGGGGCGGACCACTGAGCAGTTCTTC
cdr3_aa: CASSPGGRTTEQFF

j_call: TRBJ2-3
clone_size: few
v_call: TRBV2
d_call: TRBD2
cdr3_nt: TGTGCCAGCAGTGAGGAGGGGACTAGCGGGGTAGGGGATACGCAGTATTTT
cdr3_aa: CASSEEGTSGVGDTQYF

j_call: TRBJ1-3
clone_size: NA
v_call: TRBV30
d_call: NA
cdr3_nt: TGTGCCTGGACAGCTACCAGGGGATCTGGAAACACCATATATTTT
cdr3_aa: CAWTATRGSGNTIYF

j_call: TRBJ2-2
clone_size: once
v_call: TRBV13
d_call: NA
cdr3_nt: TGTGCCAGCAGCTCGTTGGGATGGGGCGCGAACACCGGGGAGCTGTTTTTT
cdr3_aa: CASSSLGWGANTGELFF

j_call: TRBJ2-5
clone_size: NA
v_call: TRBV28
d_call: NA
cdr3_nt: TGTGCCAGCAGCCCCGGAGGGCGTACTGGAGGGAAACAGTACTTC
cdr3_aa: CASSPGGRTGGKQYF

j_call: TRBJ2-7
clone_size: NA
v_call: TRBV4-2
d_call: NA
cdr3_nt: TGTGCCAGCAGCCAAGGTACAGGCCTCTACGAGCAGTACTTC
cdr3_aa: CASSQGTGLYEQYF

j_call: TRBJ1-2
clone_size: NA
v_call: TRBV7-2
d_call: NA
cdr3_nt: TGTGCCAGCAGCTTAGAGGTCGTTGCGGGCTACTATGGCTACACCTTC
cdr3_aa: CASSLEVVAGYYGYTF

j_call: TRBJ1-5
clone_size: NA
v_call: TRBV28
d_call: NA
cdr3_nt: TGTGCCAGCAGTTTTAGGCCCCGCGGCTATAGCAATCAGCCCCAGCATTTT
cdr3_aa: CASSFRPRGYSNQPQHF

j_call: TRBJ2-7
clone_size: NA
v_call: TRBV19
d_call: TRBD1
cdr3_nt: TGTGCCAGTAGTATTTGGGACAGGGGGCACGAGCAGTACTTC
cdr3_aa: CASSIWDRGHEQYF

j_call: TRBJ2-7
clone_size: NA
v_call: TRBV19
d_call: TRBD2
cdr3_nt: TGTGCCAGTAGTCTAGCGGGAGGGAGGGCCTACGAGCAGTACTTC
cdr3_aa: CASSLAGGRAYEQYF

j_call: TRBJ1-1
clone_size: NA
v_call: TRBV5-8
d_call: TRBD1
cdr3_nt: TGTGCCAGCGGTTTGGGACAGGGGGGGAGAGCTTTCTTT
cdr3_aa: CASGLGQGGRAFF

j_call: TRBJ2-7
clone_size: few
v_call: TRBV27
d_call: NA
cdr3_nt: TGTGCCAGCAGTTTATCGACACAGCCAGCCTACGAGCAGTACTTC
cdr3_aa: CASSLSTQPAYEQYF

j_call: TRBJ2-5
clone_size: NA
v_call: TRBV7-9
d_call: NA
cdr3_nt: TGTGCCAGCAGCTTAGATAGGGGGACCCAGTACTTC
cdr3_aa: CASSLDRGTQYF

j_call: TRBJ1-5
clone_size: few
v_call: TRBV7-2
d_call: NA
cdr3_nt: TGTGCCAGCAGCCCCCAACAGGGCCGCAATCAGCCCCAGCATTTT
cdr3_aa: CASSPQQGRNQPQHF

j_call: TRBJ1-1
clone_size: NA
v_call: TRBV27
d_call: NA
cdr3_nt: TGTGCCAGCAGTAAAGCCGACAGGAACACTGAAGCTTTCTTT
cdr3_aa: CASSKADRNTEAFF

j_call: TRBJ2-5
clone_size: NA
v_call: TRBV18
d_call: TRBD2
cdr3_nt: TGTGCCAGCTCACCAGGGACTAGCTCAAAAGAGACCCAGTACTTC
cdr3_aa: CASSPGTSSKETQYF

j_call: TRBJ2-1
clone_size: few
v_call: TRBV19
d_call: NA
cdr3_nt: TGTGCCAGTACCAGGACAATCGGCTCCTACAATGAGCAGTTCTTC
cdr3_aa: CASTRTIGSYNEQFF